These T cell receptor beta chains were read from a single sample in a study of T cells in Graves' hyperthyroidism and ophthalmopathy. TCRdb recomputed calls from the multiplex PCR reads with MiXCR, one row per CDR3 protein. The table records 550,000 to 600,000 distinct CDR3 sequences, 14% of them present only once. The sample comprised blood. The receptors originated from a woman between 18 and 30 years old with Graves' ophthalmopathy. Each CDR3 is given with its conserved first and last residue. Fields, in order: V gene, CDR3 protein.

v_gene: TRBV20-1; CDR3aa: CSARTVGVNTGELFF
v_gene: TRBV5-4; CDR3aa: CASSLRSQGPYEQYF
v_gene: TRBV27; CDR3aa: CASSSGTGGHQPQHF
v_gene: TRBV20-1; CDR3aa: CSATHSIQETQYF
v_gene: TRBV7-3; CDR3aa: CASSDGTGNEQFF
v_gene: TRBV7-9; CDR3aa: CAQGGGLNEQFF
v_gene: TRBV27; CDR3aa: CASSTRTGGTANYGYTF
v_gene: TRBV6-5; CDR3aa: CASSYLTTSGPSYEQYF
v_gene: TRBV18; CDR3aa: CASSRGQGRLGNTEAFF
v_gene: TRBV6-2/TRBV6-3; CDR3aa: CASVSLGIEKLFF
v_gene: TRBV9; CDR3aa: CASSPLSWAPSEYNEQFF
v_gene: TRBV18; CDR3aa: CASSPDGPSYEQYF
v_gene: TRBV20-1; CDR3aa: CSARTSGRRNTGELFF
v_gene: TRBV24-1; CDR3aa: CATSRRGTYNEQFF
v_gene: TRBV11-2; CDR3aa: CASSLERTSTDTQYF